This TCR beta chain was sequenced for a study of blood T cells in healthy people across ages. Study findings and constraints: Among T cells, TCR beta diversity per million cells dropped roughly linearly as age rose. Naive T cell percentage strongly correlated with TCR beta diversity.

The V segment lost 2 bases and the J segment 5 bases; nucleotides outside the gene matches: 6. Germline assignment: CDR1 SGHRS and CDR2 YFSETQ. The CDR3 runs 14 residues. With a J-beta primer mix and a sample-barcoded 5' primer, a second PCR ran about 7 to 12 cycles. TCRdb reprocessed the 5' RACE reads via MiXCR and lists one record per CDR3 protein. Among about 640,000 distinct CDR3 sequences listed, around three fifths were seen once. At least 7 million PBMCs were isolated per sample. Comment on this clonotype: The antigen remains undetermined.

The sequenced sample was blood. The TCR originated in a man between 60 and 75 years old in good health. The chain employs TRBV5-1 and TRBJ2-5; 7 bases line up with TRBD1. CDR3 residues: CASSLTDRTETQYF. The CDR3 coding sequence is TGCGCCAGCAGCTTAACGGACAGGACTGAGACCCAGTACTTC.